The rows below give T cell receptor beta chains drawn from one sample of a study of T cell responses to AZD1222 COVID-19 vaccine. Method: immunoSEQ multiplex PCR; TCRdb's copy keeps in-frame clones and lacks some. The table lists some 150,000 clones, about 91% of them singletons. The material sequenced was peripheral blood, taken on day 0 of AZD1222 vaccination. The receptors stem from an adult in good health. Each CDR3 is given with its conserved first and last residue. Each record gives: D gene, J gene, V gene, clone size, CDR3 protein, CDR3 DNA. The D gene is left open where the match is weak. Only part of the rows carry a size: once, few, many, or a class if the clone is expanded.

D: NA; J: TRBJ2-2; V: TRBV11-3; size: once; CDR3: CASSTMSDGELFF; DNA: TGTGCCAGCAGCACTATGAGTGACGGGGAGCTGTTTTTT
D: NA; J: TRBJ1-2; V: TRBV19; size: NA; CDR3: CASSNPLRPPYGYTF; DNA: TGTGCCAGTAGTAACCCCCTCCGGCCACCCTATGGCTACACCTTC
D: NA; J: TRBJ1-2; V: TRBV19; size: NA; CDR3: CASSIGPGQNGYTF; DNA: TGTGCCAGTAGTATTGGCCCCGGACAGAATGGCTACACCTTC
D: NA; J: TRBJ1-3; V: TRBV3-1/TRBV3-2; size: NA; CDR3: CASSQYGASSGNTIYF; DNA: TGTGCCAGCAGCCAATACGGGGCGAGCTCTGGAAACACCATATATTTT
D: NA; J: TRBJ1-5; V: TRBV6-5; size: NA; CDR3: CASSYRATNNQPQHF; DNA: TGTGCCAGCAGTTACCGGGCCACTAATAATCAGCCCCAGCATTTT
D: TRBD2; J: TRBJ2-1; V: TRBV2; size: NA; CDR3: CASKGLAGAYEQFF; DNA: TGTGCCAGCAAGGGGCTAGCGGGGGCATATGAGCAGTTCTTC
D: TRBD1; J: TRBJ1-1; V: TRBV6-2/TRBV6-3; size: NA; CDR3: CASSRDSYTEAFF; DNA: TGTGCCAGCAGTCGGGACAGCTACACTGAAGCTTTCTTT
D: TRBD2; J: TRBJ2-1; V: TRBV18; size: few; CDR3: CASSPLAGSSYNEQFF; DNA: TGTGCCAGCTCACCCTTAGCGGGTAGCTCCTACAATGAGCAGTTCTTC
D: NA; J: TRBJ1-2; V: TRBV5-6; size: NA; CDR3: CASSPGTYGYTF; DNA: TGTGCCAGCAGCCCCGGGACCTATGGCTACACCTTC
D: NA; J: TRBJ1-3; V: TRBV5-4; size: NA; CDR3: CATKTGPSGNTIYF; DNA: TGTGCCACCAAAACCGGGCCCTCTGGAAACACCATATATTTT
D: NA; J: TRBJ1-2; V: TRBV28; size: NA; CDR3: CASSLHPSDGTYYGYTF; DNA: TGTGCCAGCAGTCTCCATCCCTCGGACGGAACTTACTATGGCTACACCTTC
D: NA; J: TRBJ2-2; V: TRBV4-3; size: NA; CDR3: CASSQRARAANTGELFF; DNA: TGCGCCAGCAGCCAACGTGCAAGGGCGGCGAACACCGGGGAGCTGTTTTTT
D: NA; J: TRBJ1-1; V: TRBV5-1; size: NA; CDR3: CASKQGPENTEAFF; DNA: TGCGCCAGCAAACAGGGACCAGAGAACACTGAAGCTTTCTTT